Shown below are 4 T cell receptor beta chains from a single sample sequenced in a study of shared clonotypes between healthy human individuals. The repertoire was sequenced with immunoSEQ multiplex PCR; TCRdb's copy has only in-frame clones and lacks some. The data contain 560,000 or so clones, roughly 95% of them singletons. As defined, naive CD8 cells were CD45RO-negative and positively selected for CCR7, with terminally differentiated effector memory CD45RA+ cells excluded. The sequencing sample was made of naive CD8+ T cells sorted from blood. All receptors derive from a woman in her twenties or thirties in good health.

The CDR3 sequence is CASSNTYEQYF. DNA of the CDR3: TGCGCCAGCAGCAATACCTACGAGCAGTACTTC. The chain has TRBV4-1 and TRBJ2-7; no reliable D call. The germline V gene has CDR1 MGHRA and CDR2 YSYEKL. The CDR3 is made up of 11 amino acids. The V and J ends lost 5 bases and 2 bases respectively, with 4 bases between them.

This chain connects TRBV7-9 to TRBJ1-1, with D possibly matching TRBD1 (6 bases). Trimming took off 2 bases at V and 5 bases at J, with 15 bases between the two ends. This CDR3 has 15 amino acids. From germline, CDR1 is SEHNR and CDR2 FQNEAQ (reference sequence). The CDR3, as DNA: TGTGCCAGCAGCTTAACGACGGGGGCGTCGACTGAAGCTTTCTTT. Translated: CASSLTTGASTEAFF. Together with reference TRBV7-9 and TRBJ1-1, the CDR3 gives the full variable domain: DTGVSQNPRHKITKRGQNVTFRCDPISEHNRLYWYRQTLGQGPEFLTYFQNEAQLEKSRLLSDRFSAERPKGSFSTLEIQRTEQGDSAMYLCASSLTTGASTEAFFGQGTRLTVV.

The chain uses TRBV10-2 and TRBJ2-7, with TRBD2 identical over 15 bases. The CDR3 extends over 14 amino acids. With V trimmed by 4 bases and J by 6 bases, 1 base remained unmatched. Germline CDR1 is WSHSY and CDR2 is SAAADI. CDR3 loop: CASSAGLAGGEQYF. Here the CDR3 DNA reads TGCGCCAGCAGTGCGGGACTAGCGGGAGGCGAGCAGTACTTC.

This chain uses TRBV19 with TRBJ1-1; no firm D call. Germline CDR1 and CDR2: LNHDA and SQIVND (reference sequence). The CDR3 contains 15 residues. The germline V and J ends were trimmed by 3 bases and 6 bases, with 17 bases remaining between them. The DNA for the CDR3 is TGTGCCAGTAGTATTGGAGTCGGACGGACTGCTGAAGCTTTCTTT. It is translated as CASSIGVGRTAEAFF.